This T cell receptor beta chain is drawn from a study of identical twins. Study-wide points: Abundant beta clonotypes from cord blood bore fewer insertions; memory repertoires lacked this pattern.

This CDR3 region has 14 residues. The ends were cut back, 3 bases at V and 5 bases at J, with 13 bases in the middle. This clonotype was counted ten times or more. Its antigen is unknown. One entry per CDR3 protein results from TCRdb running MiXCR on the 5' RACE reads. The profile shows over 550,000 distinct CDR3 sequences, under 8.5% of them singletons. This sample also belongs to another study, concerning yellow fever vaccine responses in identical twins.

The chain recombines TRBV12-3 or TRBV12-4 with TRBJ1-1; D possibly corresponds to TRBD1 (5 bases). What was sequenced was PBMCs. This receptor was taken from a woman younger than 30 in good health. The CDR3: CASSLEGRRTEAFF. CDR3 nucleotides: TGTGCCAGCAGTTTGGAGGGACGCCGTACTGAAGCTTTCTTT.